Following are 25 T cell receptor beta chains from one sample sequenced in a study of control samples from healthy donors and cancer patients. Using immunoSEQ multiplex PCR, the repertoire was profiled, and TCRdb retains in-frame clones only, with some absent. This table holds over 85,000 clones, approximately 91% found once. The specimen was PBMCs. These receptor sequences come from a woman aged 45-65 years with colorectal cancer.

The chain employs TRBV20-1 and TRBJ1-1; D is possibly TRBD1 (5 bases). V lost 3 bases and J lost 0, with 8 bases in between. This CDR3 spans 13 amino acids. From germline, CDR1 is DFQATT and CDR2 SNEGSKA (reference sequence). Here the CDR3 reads CSASGHMNTEAFF. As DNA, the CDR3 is TGCAGTGCTAGTGGACACATGAACACTGAAGCTTTCTTT.

The CDR3 bases are TGTGCCAGAAGCCGCTCGGGAGCGGAACTAAATTATGGCTACACCTTC. It is translated as CARSRSGAELNYGYTF. This sequence joins TRBV7-5 and TRBJ1-2. TRBV7-5 is classified as a pseudogene. This CDR3 is built from 16 residues.

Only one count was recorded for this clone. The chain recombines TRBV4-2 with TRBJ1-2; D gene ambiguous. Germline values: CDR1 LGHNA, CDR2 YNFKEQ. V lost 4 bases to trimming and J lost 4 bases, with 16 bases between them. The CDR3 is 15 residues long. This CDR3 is CASSPGPPESYGYTF. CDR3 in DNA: TGTGCCAGCAGCCCGGGTCCCCCGGAAAGCTATGGCTACACCTTC.

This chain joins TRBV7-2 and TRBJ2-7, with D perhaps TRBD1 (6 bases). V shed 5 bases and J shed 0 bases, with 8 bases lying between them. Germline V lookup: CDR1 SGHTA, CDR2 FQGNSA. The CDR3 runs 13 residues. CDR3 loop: CASSRTASYEQYV. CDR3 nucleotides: TGTGCCAGCAGCAGGACAGCCTCCTACGAGCAGTACGTC.

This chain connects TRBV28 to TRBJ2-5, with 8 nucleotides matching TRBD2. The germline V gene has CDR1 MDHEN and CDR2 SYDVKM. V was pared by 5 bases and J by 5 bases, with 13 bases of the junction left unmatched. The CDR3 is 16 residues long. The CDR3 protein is CASSRGGGGRLETQYF. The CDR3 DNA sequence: TGTGCCAGCAGTCGGGGGGGCGGAGGTAGATTGGAGACCCAGTACTTC.

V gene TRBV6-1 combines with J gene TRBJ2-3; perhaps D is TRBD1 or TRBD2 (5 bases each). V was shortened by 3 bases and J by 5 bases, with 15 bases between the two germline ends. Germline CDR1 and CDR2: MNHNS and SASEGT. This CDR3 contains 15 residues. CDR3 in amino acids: CASSEAGTMGDTQYF. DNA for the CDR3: TGTGCCAGCAGTGAGGCCGGGACCATGGGAGATACGCAGTATTTT.

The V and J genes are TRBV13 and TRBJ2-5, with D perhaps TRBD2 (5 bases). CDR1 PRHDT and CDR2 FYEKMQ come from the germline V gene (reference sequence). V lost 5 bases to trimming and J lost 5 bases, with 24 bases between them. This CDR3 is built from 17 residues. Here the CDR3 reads CASSRSPISTRGETQYF. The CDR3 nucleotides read TGTGCCAGCAGCCGTTCCCCCATCTCCACAAGAGGGGAGACCCAGTACTTC.

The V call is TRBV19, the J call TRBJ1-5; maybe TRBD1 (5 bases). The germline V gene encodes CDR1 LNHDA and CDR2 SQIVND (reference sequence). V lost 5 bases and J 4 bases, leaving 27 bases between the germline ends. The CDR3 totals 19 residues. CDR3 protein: CASSPQPGTTKGKNQPQHF. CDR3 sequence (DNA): TGTGCCAGTAGTCCCCAACCCGGGACCACCAAAGGGAAAAATCAGCCCCAGCATTTT.

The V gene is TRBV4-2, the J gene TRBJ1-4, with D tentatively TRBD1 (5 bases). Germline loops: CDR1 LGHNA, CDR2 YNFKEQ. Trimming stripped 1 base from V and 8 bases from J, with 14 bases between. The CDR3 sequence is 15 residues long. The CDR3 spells CASSQVEGAEEKLFF. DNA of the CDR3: TGTGCCAGCAGCCAAGTAGAAGGGGCGGAAGAAAAACTGTTTTTT.

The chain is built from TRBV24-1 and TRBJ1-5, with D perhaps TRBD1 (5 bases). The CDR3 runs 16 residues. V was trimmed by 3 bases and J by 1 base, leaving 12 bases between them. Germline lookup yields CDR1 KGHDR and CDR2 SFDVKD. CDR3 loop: CATSDHRSGSNQPQHF. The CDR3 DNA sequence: TGTGCCACCAGTGATCACAGGTCCGGGAGCAATCAGCCCCAGCATTTT.

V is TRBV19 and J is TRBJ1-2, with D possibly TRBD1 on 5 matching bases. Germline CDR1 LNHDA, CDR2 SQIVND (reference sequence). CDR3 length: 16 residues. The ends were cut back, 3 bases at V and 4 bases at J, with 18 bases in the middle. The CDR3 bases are TGTGCCAGTAGTATTGTGGCCACCGGGACCCTCTATGGCTACACCTTC. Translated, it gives CASSIVATGTLYGYTF.

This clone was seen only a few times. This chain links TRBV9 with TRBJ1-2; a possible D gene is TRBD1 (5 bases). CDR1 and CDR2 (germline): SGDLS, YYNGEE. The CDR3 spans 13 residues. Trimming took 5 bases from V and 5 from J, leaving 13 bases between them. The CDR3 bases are TGTGCCAGCAGTACTCGAGACAGTTATGGCTACACCTTC. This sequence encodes CASSTRDSYGYTF.

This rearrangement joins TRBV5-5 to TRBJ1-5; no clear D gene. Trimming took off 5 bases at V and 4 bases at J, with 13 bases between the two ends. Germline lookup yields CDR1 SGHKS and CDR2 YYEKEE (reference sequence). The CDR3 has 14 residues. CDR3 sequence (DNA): TGTGCCAGCAGTTACGCCGGAGGGAATCAGCCCCAGCATTTT. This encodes CASSYAGGNQPQHF.

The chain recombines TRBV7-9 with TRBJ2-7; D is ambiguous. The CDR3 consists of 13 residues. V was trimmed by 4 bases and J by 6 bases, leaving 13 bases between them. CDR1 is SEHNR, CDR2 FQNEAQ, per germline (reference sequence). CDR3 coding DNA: TGTGCCAGCAGCTCCCAGGAGTTAGGCGAGCAGTACGTC. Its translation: CASSSQELGEQYV.

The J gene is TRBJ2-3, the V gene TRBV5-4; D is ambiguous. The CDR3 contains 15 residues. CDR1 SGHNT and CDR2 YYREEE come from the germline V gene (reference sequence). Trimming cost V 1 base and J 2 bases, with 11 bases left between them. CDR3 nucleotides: TGTGCCAGCAGCTTGTTAGAAGACTCCACAGATACGCAGTATTTT. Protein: CASSLLEDSTDTQYF.

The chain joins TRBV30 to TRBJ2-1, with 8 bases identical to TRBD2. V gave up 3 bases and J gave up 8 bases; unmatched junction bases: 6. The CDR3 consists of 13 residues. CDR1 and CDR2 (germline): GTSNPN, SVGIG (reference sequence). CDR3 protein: CAWSGLAFDEQFF. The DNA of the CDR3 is TGTGCCTGGAGCGGACTAGCCTTCGATGAGCAGTTCTTC.

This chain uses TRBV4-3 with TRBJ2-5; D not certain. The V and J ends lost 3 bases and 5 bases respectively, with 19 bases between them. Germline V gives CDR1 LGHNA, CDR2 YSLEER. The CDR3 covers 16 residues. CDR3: CASSQEMGSRRETQYF. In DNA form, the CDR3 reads TGCGCCAGCAGCCAGGAGATGGGATCCCGGCGGGAGACCCAGTACTTC.

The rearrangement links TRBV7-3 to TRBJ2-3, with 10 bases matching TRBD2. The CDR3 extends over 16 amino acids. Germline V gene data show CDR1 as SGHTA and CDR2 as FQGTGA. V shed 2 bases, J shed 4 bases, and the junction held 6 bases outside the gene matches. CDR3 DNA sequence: TGTGCCAGCAGCTTATCCCAGCTAGCGGGGGCAGATACGCAGTATTTT. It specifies CASSLSQLAGADTQYF.

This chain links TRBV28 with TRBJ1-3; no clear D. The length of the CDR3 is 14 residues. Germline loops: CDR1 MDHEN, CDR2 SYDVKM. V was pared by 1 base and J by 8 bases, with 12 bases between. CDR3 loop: CASSLSPGRDTIYF. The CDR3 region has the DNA TGTGCCAGCAGTTTATCCCCTGGACGGGACACCATATATTTT.

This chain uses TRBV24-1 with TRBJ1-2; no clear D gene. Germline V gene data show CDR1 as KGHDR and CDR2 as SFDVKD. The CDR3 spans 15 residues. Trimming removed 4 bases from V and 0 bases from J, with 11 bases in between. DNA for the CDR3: TGTGCCACCAGTGACCCGGACCGCCCTAACTATGGCTACACCTTC. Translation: CATSDPDRPNYGYTF.

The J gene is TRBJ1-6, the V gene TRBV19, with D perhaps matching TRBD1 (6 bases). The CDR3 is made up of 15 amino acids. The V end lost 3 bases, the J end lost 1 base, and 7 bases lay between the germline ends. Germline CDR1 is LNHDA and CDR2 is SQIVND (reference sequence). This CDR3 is CASSMDRSYNSPLHF. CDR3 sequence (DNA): TGTGCCAGTAGTATGGACAGATCCTATAATTCACCCCTCCACTTT. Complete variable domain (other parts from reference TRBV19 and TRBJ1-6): DGGITQSPKYLFRKEGQNVTLSCEQNLNHDAMYWYRQDPGQGLRLIYYSQIVNDFQKGDIAEGYSVSREKKESFPLTVTSAQKNPTAFYLCASSMDRSYNSPLHFGNGTRLTVT.

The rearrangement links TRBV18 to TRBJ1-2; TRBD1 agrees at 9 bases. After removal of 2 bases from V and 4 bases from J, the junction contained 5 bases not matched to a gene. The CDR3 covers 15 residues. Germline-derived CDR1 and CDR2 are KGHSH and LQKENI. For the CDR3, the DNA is TGTGCCAGCTCACCAATGGGACAGGGTGGCTATGGCTACACCTTC. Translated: CASSPMGQGGYGYTF.

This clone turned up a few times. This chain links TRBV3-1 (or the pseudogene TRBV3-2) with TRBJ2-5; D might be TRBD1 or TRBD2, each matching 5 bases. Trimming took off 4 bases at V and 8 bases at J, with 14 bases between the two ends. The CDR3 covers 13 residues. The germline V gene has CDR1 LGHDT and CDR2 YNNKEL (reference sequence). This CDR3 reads CASSLGRLDTQYF. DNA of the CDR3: TGTGCCAGCAGCCTGGGACGCCTAGACACCCAGTACTTC.

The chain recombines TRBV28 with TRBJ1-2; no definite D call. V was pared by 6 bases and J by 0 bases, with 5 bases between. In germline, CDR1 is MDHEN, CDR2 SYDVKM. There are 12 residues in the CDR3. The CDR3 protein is CASRGSNYGYTF. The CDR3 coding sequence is TGTGCCAGCAGGGGGTCTAACTATGGCTACACCTTC.

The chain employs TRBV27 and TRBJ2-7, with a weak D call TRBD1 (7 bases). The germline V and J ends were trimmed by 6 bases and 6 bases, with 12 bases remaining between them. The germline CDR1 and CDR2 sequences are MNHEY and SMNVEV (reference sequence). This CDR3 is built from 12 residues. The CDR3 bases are TGTGCCAGCAGGGGGCAGGGGGGCGAGCAGTACGTC. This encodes CASRGQGGEQYV.